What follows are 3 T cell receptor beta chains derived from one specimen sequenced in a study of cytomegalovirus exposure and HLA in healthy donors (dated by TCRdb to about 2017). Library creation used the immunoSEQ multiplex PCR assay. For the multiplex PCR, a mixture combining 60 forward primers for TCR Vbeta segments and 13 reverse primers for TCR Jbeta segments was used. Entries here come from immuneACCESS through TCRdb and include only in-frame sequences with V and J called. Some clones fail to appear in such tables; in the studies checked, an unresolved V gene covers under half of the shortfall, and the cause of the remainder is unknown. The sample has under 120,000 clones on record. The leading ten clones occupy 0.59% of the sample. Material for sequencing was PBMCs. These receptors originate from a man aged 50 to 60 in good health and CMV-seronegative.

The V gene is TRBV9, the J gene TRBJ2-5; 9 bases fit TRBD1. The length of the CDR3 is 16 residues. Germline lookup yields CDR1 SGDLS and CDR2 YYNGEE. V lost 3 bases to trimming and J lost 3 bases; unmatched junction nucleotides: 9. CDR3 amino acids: CASSALGQGGEETQYF. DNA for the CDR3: TGTGCCAGCAGCGCCTTGGGACAGGGAGGCGAAGAGACCCAGTACTTC. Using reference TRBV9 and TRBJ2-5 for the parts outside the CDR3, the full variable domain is DSGVTQTPKHLITATGQRVTLRCSPRSGDLSVYWYQQSLDQGLQFLIQYYNGEERAKGNILERFSAQQFPDLHSELNLSSLELGDSALYFCASSALGQGGEETQYFGPGTRLLVL.

CDR3 in DNA: TGTGCCAGCTCACAAGACAATCTGGGGCAGGCTGGTAAAAATGAAAAACTGTTTTTT. It translates to CASSQDNLGQAGKNEKLFF. The chain carries TRBV18 and TRBJ1-4; tentatively, D is TRBD1 (5 bases). The V end lost 4 bases, the J end lost 5 bases, and 26 bases lay between the germline ends. Looked up from germline, CDR1 is KGHSH and CDR2 is LQKENI. CDR3 length: 19 residues.

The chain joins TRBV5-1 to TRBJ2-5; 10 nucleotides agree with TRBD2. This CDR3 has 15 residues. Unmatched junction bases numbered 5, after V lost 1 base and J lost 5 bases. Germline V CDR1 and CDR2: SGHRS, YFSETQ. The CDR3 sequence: CASSLNSGGSETQYF. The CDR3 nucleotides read TGCGCCAGCAGCTTGAATAGCGGGGGGTCGGAGACCCAGTACTTC.